The clone carrying this T cell receptor beta chain was recorded a few times. Via MiXCR, TCRdb re-called the reads, giving one row per CDR3 protein. This sample carries approximately 150,000 distinct CDR3 sequences, approximately 17% of them seen once, and the ten largest clones take roughly a sixth. The sample originates from a study of T cell repertoires in cytomegalovirus infection. The V and J ends lost 8 bases and 1 base, in that order; junction bases with no gene match: 7. The CDR3 sequence is 16 residues long. This receptor was obtained from a human donor in good health (CMV status not recorded). Some clones in this sample may be carry-over from other donors' samples. The specimen was CD8+ T cells from PBMCs. The chain has TRBV12-3 or TRBV12-4 and TRBJ2-2; TRBD1 matches 10 bases. The CDR3 sequence is CASWRQGAWNTGELFF. CDR3 nucleotide sequence: TGTGCCAGCTGGAGACAGGGGGCCTGGAACACCGGGGAGCTGTTTTTT.